The rows below give T cell receptor beta chains drawn from one sample of a study of cytomegalovirus exposure and HLA in healthy donors. Using immunoSEQ multiplex PCR, the repertoire was profiled, and TCRdb retains in-frame clones only, with some absent. The sample yields some 130,000 clones, around 74% seen once. The sample taken for sequencing was PBMCs. Every receptor here comes from a woman aged 45-65 years in good health and CMV-seropositive. Both conserved end residues are part of each CDR3. The order of the fields is CDR3 protein, CDR3 DNA, V gene, J gene, D gene, clone size. D genes are given only for firm matches. Clone sizes are given selectively: once, few, many, or a class where the clone is expanded.

CDR3aa: CASGQGAENSPLHF
CDR3nt: TGTGCCAGTGGACAGGGGGCGGAGAATTCACCCCTCCACTTT
v_gene: TRBV19
j_gene: TRBJ1-6
d_gene: TRBD1
abundance: -

CDR3aa: CASSLGRGALTVGGYTF
CDR3nt: TGTGCCAGCAGCTTGGGGCGCGGGGCCCTTACAGTAGGGGGCTACACCTTC
v_gene: TRBV5-4
j_gene: TRBJ1-2
d_gene: -
abundance: -

CDR3aa: CASSEAGGGAVEQYF
CDR3nt: TGTGCCAGCAGTGAAGCAGGCGGGGGGGCCGTCGAGCAGTACTTC
v_gene: TRBV6-1
j_gene: TRBJ2-7
d_gene: TRBD2
abundance: -

CDR3aa: CASSLGQGAADTQYF
CDR3nt: TGCGCCAGCAGCTTGGGCCAGGGGGCGGCAGATACGCAGTATTTT
v_gene: TRBV5-1
j_gene: TRBJ2-3
d_gene: TRBD1
abundance: -

CDR3aa: CASSPGLDQETQYF
CDR3nt: TGTGCCAGCAGCCCAGGACTAGATCAAGAGACCCAGTACTTC
v_gene: TRBV5-6
j_gene: TRBJ2-5
d_gene: TRBD2
abundance: -

CDR3aa: CAGTGPSGYTF
CDR3nt: TGTGCCGGTACAGGGCCGAGTGGCTACACCTTC
v_gene: TRBV19
j_gene: TRBJ1-2
d_gene: -
abundance: -

CDR3aa: CARSFEGPGGDTEAFF
CDR3nt: TGCGCCCGCAGCTTCGAGGGCCCCGGTGGGGACACTGAAGCTTTCTTT
v_gene: TRBV5-1
j_gene: TRBJ1-1
d_gene: -
abundance: -

CDR3aa: CASSDFAGNTEAFF
CDR3nt: TGTGCCAGCAGTGATTTTGCGGGGAACACTGAAGCTTTCTTT
v_gene: TRBV25-1
j_gene: TRBJ1-1
d_gene: -
abundance: once

CDR3aa: CASSQQGASTDTQYF
CDR3nt: TGTGCCAGCAGTCAACAGGGGGCCAGCACAGATACGCAGTATTTT
v_gene: TRBV6-5
j_gene: TRBJ2-3
d_gene: TRBD1
abundance: -

CDR3aa: CASSLGLTTGELFF
CDR3nt: TGTGCTAGCAGCTTAGGTCTAACCACCGGGGAGCTGTTTTTT
v_gene: TRBV7-7
j_gene: TRBJ2-2
d_gene: -
abundance: -

CDR3aa: CASGQSSYEQYF
CDR3nt: TGTGCCAGCGGGCAGAGCTCCTACGAGCAGTACTTC
v_gene: TRBV7-9
j_gene: TRBJ2-7
d_gene: -
abundance: few

CDR3aa: CASSQQGAGTEAFF
CDR3nt: TGTGCCAGCTCACAACAGGGGGCAGGGACTGAAGCTTTCTTT
v_gene: TRBV18
j_gene: TRBJ1-1
d_gene: TRBD1
abundance: -

CDR3aa: CASSMERSGAYEQYF
CDR3nt: TGTGCCAGCAGCATGGAACGGAGCGGGGCCTACGAGCAGTACTTC
v_gene: TRBV7-8
j_gene: TRBJ2-7
d_gene: TRBD2
abundance: -

CDR3aa: CASSPSRLAGIAKNIQYF
CDR3nt: TGTGCCAGCAGCCCATCCCGACTAGCGGGAATAGCCAAAAACATTCAGTACTTC
v_gene: TRBV7-8
j_gene: TRBJ2-4
d_gene: TRBD2
abundance: once

CDR3aa: CASSPGTNTHYEQYF
CDR3nt: TGTGCCAGCAGCCCGGGAACAAACACCCACTACGAGCAGTACTTC
v_gene: TRBV5-4
j_gene: TRBJ2-7
d_gene: -
abundance: -

CDR3aa: CASRKDARSDEAFF
CDR3nt: TGTGCCAGCAGAAAGGATGCTCGGAGCGATGAAGCTTTCTTT
v_gene: TRBV5-4
j_gene: TRBJ1-1
d_gene: -
abundance: few

CDR3aa: CASSLASGQTYEQYF
CDR3nt: TGTGCCAGCAGCTTAGCGTCGGGACAAACCTACGAGCAGTACTTC
v_gene: TRBV7-2
j_gene: TRBJ2-7
d_gene: -
abundance: -

CDR3aa: CASTRRLSEGAETQYF
CDR3nt: TGTGCCAGCACCCGACGACTATCAGAGGGGGCAGAGACCCAGTACTTC
v_gene: TRBV5-4
j_gene: TRBJ2-5
d_gene: TRBD1
abundance: -

CDR3aa: CASSKVEGARAYEQYF
CDR3nt: TGTGCCAGCAGCAAAGTGGAGGGGGCGAGGGCCTACGAGCAGTACTTC
v_gene: TRBV21-1
j_gene: TRBJ2-7
d_gene: -
abundance: -

CDR3aa: CASGARAGGGDTQYF
CDR3nt: TGCGCCAGCGGGGCGCGGGCAGGGGGAGGAGATACGCAGTATTTT
v_gene: TRBV5-1
j_gene: TRBJ2-3
d_gene: -
abundance: once

CDR3aa: CASSMGLAGGGETQYF
CDR3nt: TGTGCCAGTAGTATGGGTCTAGCGGGGGGGGGAGAGACCCAGTACTTC
v_gene: TRBV19
j_gene: TRBJ2-5
d_gene: TRBD2
abundance: -

CDR3aa: CASSQPTGGAIYNSPLHF
CDR3nt: TGTGCCAGCAGCCAGCCCACAGGGGGCGCAATCTATAATTCACCCCTCCACTTT
v_gene: TRBV4-2
j_gene: TRBJ1-6
d_gene: TRBD1
abundance: few

CDR3aa: CASSVGLRTANYGYTF
CDR3nt: TGTGCCAGCAGCGTAGGCCTTCGGACAGCTAACTATGGCTACACCTTC
v_gene: TRBV9
j_gene: TRBJ1-2
d_gene: -
abundance: -

CDR3aa: CASKALPTAAGYEQYF
CDR3nt: TGTGCCAGCAAAGCCCTCCCCACGGCGGCGGGCTACGAGCAGTACTTC
v_gene: TRBV2
j_gene: TRBJ2-7
d_gene: -
abundance: -

CDR3aa: CASFARGTDTQYF
CDR3nt: TGTGCCAGTTTCGCGCGGGGCACAGATACGCAGTATTTT
v_gene: TRBV6-5
j_gene: TRBJ2-3
d_gene: -
abundance: -

CDR3aa: CASSPGGTGTGPYEQYF
CDR3nt: TGCGCCAGCAGCCCGGGGGGTACGGGGACAGGCCCCTACGAGCAGTACTTC
v_gene: TRBV5-1
j_gene: TRBJ2-7
d_gene: -
abundance: -

CDR3aa: CASSQDLQGVAKNIQYF
CDR3nt: TGTGCCAGCAGCCAAGATCTCCAGGGGGTGGCCAAAAACATTCAGTACTTC
v_gene: TRBV4-2
j_gene: TRBJ2-4
d_gene: TRBD1
abundance: -

CDR3aa: CASSAPGTGPKPTEAFF
CDR3nt: TGCGCCAGCAGTGCTCCCGGGACAGGCCCCAAGCCCACTGAAGCTTTCTTT
v_gene: TRBV10-1
j_gene: TRBJ1-1
d_gene: TRBD1
abundance: once

CDR3aa: CASSSNTGDGYTF
CDR3nt: TGTGCCAGCAGCTCAAATACAGGGGATGGCTACACCTTC
v_gene: TRBV7-2
j_gene: TRBJ1-2
d_gene: TRBD1
abundance: -

CDR3aa: CASSGYVSQPQHF
CDR3nt: TGTGCCAGCAGTGGCTACGTGAGTCAGCCCCAGCATTTT
v_gene: TRBV2
j_gene: TRBJ1-5
d_gene: -
abundance: -

CDR3aa: CASSLRPSGGTGELFF
CDR3nt: TGTGCCAGCAGCCTCCGCCCTAGCGGGGGTACCGGGGAGCTGTTTTTT
v_gene: TRBV9
j_gene: TRBJ2-2
d_gene: TRBD2
abundance: -

CDR3aa: CASSKDRGLNTEAFF
CDR3nt: TGTGCCAGCAGCAAGGACAGGGGTCTGAACACTGAAGCTTTCTTT
v_gene: TRBV5-4
j_gene: TRBJ1-1
d_gene: TRBD1
abundance: -

CDR3aa: CASDGGATNEKLFF
CDR3nt: TGTGCCAGCGATGGGGGCGCAACTAATGAAAAACTGTTTTTT
v_gene: TRBV2
j_gene: TRBJ1-4
d_gene: -
abundance: few

CDR3aa: CASYQPGQRYTF
CDR3nt: TGTGCCAGCTACCAGCCGGGACAGCGCTACACCTTC
v_gene: TRBV6-5
j_gene: TRBJ1-2
d_gene: TRBD1
abundance: -

CDR3aa: CASSIIQGVGKTNEKLFF
CDR3nt: TGTGCCAGTAGTATCATACAGGGAGTCGGCAAAACTAATGAAAAACTGTTTTTT
v_gene: TRBV19
j_gene: TRBJ1-4
d_gene: -
abundance: -

CDR3aa: CAITGQANYAFNYGYTF
CDR3nt: TGTGCCATCACGGGACAGGCTAATTATGCTTTTAACTATGGCTACACCTTC
v_gene: TRBV10-3
j_gene: TRBJ1-2
d_gene: TRBD1
abundance: -

CDR3aa: CASSQESNREDTEAFF
CDR3nt: TGCGCCAGCAGCCAAGAATCGAACAGGGAAGACACTGAAGCTTTCTTT
v_gene: TRBV4-3
j_gene: TRBJ1-1
d_gene: -
abundance: -

CDR3aa: CASSPDNPSSTDTQYF
CDR3nt: TGCGCCAGCAGCCCGGACAACCCGTCCAGCACAGATACGCAGTATTTT
v_gene: TRBV5-1
j_gene: TRBJ2-3
d_gene: -
abundance: -

CDR3aa: CASSPLASGSDTQYF
CDR3nt: TGTGCCAGCTCACCTTTGGCTAGCGGTTCGGATACGCAGTATTTT
v_gene: TRBV18
j_gene: TRBJ2-3
d_gene: TRBD2
abundance: -

CDR3aa: CASRQDDYGYTF
CDR3nt: TGTGCCAGCAGACAGGATGACTATGGCTACACCTTC
v_gene: TRBV2
j_gene: TRBJ1-2
d_gene: -
abundance: -

CDR3aa: CASRTGGDTEAFF
CDR3nt: TGTGCCAGTAGGACAGGGGGGGACACTGAAGCTTTCTTT
v_gene: TRBV19
j_gene: TRBJ1-1
d_gene: TRBD1
abundance: -

CDR3aa: CASSLPPRGGLNTEAFF
CDR3nt: TGTGCCAGCAGCTTGCCCCCCCGGGGGGGTCTGAACACTGAAGCTTTCTTT
v_gene: TRBV5-4
j_gene: TRBJ1-1
d_gene: -
abundance: once

CDR3aa: CSVSGGTEAFF
CDR3nt: TGCAGCGTGAGTGGAGGTACTGAAGCTTTCTTT
v_gene: TRBV20-1
j_gene: TRBJ1-1
d_gene: -
abundance: few

CDR3aa: CASSFSGSDTQCF
CDR3nt: TGCGCCAGCAGCTTTTCAGGGTCAGATACGCAGTGTTTT
v_gene: TRBV5-1
j_gene: TRBJ2-3
d_gene: -
abundance: -